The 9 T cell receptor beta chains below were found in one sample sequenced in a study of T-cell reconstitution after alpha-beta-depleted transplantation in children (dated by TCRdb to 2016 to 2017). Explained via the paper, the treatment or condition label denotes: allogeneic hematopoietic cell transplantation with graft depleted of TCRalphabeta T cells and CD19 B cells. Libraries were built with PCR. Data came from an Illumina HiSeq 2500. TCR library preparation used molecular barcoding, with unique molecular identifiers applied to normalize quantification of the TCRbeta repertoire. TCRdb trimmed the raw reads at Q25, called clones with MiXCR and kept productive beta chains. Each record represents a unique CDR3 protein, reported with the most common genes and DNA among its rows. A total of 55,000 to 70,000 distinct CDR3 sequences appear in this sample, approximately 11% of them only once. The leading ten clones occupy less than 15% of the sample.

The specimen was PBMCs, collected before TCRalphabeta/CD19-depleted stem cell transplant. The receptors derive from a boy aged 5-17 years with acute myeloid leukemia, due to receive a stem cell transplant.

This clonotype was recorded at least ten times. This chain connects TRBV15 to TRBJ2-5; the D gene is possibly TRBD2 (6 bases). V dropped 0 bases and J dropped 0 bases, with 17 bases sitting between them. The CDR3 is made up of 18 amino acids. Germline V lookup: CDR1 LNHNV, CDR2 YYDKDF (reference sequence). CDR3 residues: CATSRDLDGGIDQETQYF. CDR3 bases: TGTGCCACCAGCAGAGATTTAGACGGGGGAATTGACCAAGAGACCCAGTACTTC.

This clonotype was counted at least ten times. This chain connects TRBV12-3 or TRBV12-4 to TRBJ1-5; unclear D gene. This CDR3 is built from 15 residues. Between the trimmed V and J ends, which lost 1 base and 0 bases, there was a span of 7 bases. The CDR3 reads CASSLGGDSNQPQHF. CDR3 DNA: TGTGCCAGCAGTTTAGGCGGGGATAGCAATCAGCCCCAGCATTTT.

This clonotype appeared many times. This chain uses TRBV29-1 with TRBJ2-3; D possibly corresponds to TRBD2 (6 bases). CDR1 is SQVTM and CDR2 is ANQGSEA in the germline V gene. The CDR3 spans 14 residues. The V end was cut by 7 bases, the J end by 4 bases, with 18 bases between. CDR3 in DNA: TGCAGCGCGGGCTACACGGGAGTCGCAGATACGCAGTATTTT. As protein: CSAGYTGVADTQYF.

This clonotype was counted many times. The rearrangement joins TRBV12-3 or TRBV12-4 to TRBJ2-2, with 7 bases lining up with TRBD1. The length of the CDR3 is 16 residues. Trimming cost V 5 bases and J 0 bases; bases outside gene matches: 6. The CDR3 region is CASSPGQLSNTGELFF. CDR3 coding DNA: TGTGCCAGCAGTCCGGGACAGCTATCGAACACCGGGGAGCTGTTTTTT.

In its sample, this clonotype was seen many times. CDR3 nucleotide sequence: TGTGCCAGCAGCAACGTTCGGAAGCATGAAAAACTGTTTTTT. It yields the protein CASSNVRKHEKLFF. The chain recombines TRBV12-3 or TRBV12-4 with TRBJ1-4; D gene uncertain. V was clipped by 6 bases and J by 6 bases, with 14 bases between them. The CDR3 has 14 amino acids.

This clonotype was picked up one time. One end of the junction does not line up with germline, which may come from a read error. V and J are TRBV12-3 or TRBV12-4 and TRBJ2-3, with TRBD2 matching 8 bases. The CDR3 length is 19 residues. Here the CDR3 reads CAISFLTLAGTRSTDTQYF. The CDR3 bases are TGTGCCATCAGTTTCCTAACTCTAGCGGGCACCAGGAGCACAGATACGCAGTATTTT.

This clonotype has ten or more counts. CDR3 bases: TGTGCTAGTGGCCCGGGGAAAGAGACCCAGTACTTC. Its protein product is CASGPGKETQYF. This sequence joins TRBV12-5 and TRBJ2-5; the D gene is possibly TRBD2 (5 bases). V gave up 6 bases and J gave up 3 bases, with 8 bases separating them. CDR1 is LGHNT and CDR2 is FRNRAP in the germline V gene. The CDR3 is 12 amino acids.

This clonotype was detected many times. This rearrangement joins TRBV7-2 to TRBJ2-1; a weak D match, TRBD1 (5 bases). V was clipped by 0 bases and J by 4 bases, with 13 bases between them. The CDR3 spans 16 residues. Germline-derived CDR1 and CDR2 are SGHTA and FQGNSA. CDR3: CASSLAGASLYNEQFF. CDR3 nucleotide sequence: TGTGCCAGCAGCTTAGCTGGGGCCTCTCTTTACAATGAGCAGTTCTTC.

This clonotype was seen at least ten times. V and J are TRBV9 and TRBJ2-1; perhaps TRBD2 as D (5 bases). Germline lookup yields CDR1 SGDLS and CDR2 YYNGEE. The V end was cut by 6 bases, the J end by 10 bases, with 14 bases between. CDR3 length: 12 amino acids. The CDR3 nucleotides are TGTGCCAGCAACCCCGTTGAGGGAGAGCAGTTCTTC. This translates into CASNPVEGEQFF.